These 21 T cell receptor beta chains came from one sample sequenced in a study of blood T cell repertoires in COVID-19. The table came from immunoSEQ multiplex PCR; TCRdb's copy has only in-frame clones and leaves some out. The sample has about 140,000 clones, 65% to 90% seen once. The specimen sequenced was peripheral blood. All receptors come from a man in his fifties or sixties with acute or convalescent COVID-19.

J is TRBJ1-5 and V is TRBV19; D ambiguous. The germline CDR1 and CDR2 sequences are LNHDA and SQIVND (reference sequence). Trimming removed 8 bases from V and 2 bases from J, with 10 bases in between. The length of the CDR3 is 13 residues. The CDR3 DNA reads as TGTGCCAGTGAAGAGGGTGGCAATCAGCCCCAGCATTTT. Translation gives CASEEGGNQPQHF.

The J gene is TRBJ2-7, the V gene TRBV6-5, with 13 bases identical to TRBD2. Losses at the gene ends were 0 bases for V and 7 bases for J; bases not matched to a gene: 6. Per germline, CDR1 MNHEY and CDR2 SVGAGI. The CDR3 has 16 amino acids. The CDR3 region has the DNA TGTGCCAGCAGTTACTCCGGACTAGCGGGAGTTGGTGAGCAGTACTTC. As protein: CASSYSGLAGVGEQYF.

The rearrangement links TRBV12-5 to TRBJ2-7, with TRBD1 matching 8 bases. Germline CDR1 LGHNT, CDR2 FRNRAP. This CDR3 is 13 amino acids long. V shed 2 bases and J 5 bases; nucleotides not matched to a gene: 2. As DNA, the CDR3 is TGTGCTAGTGGTTTGAGGACAGGGCACGAGCAGTACTTC. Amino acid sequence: CASGLRTGHEQYF.

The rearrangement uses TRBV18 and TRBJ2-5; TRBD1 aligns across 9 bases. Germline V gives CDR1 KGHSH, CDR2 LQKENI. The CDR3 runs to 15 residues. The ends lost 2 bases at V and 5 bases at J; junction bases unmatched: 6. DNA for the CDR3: TGTGCCAGCTCACCAAGACAGGGGGTAGGCGAGACCCAGTACTTC. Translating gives CASSPRQGVGETQYF.

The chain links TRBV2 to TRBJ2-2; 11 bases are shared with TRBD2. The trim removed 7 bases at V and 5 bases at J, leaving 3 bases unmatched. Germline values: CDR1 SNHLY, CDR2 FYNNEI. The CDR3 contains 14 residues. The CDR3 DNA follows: TGTGCCAGCAAACGGACTAGCGGGACCGGGGAGCTGTTTTTT. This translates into CASKRTSGTGELFF.

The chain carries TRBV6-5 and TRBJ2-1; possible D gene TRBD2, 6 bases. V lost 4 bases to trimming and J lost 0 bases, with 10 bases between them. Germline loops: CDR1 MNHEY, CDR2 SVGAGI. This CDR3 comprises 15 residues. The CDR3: CASSSGSHSYNEQFF. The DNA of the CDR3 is TGTGCCAGCAGTTCCGGGAGCCACTCCTACAATGAGCAGTTCTTC.

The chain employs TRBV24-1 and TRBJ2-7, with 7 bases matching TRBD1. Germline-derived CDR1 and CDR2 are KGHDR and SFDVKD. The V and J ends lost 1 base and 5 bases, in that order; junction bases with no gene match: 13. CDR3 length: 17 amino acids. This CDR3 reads CATSDLRDSKEINEQYF. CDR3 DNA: TGTGCCACCAGTGATTTACGGGACAGTAAGGAGATTAACGAGCAGTACTTC.

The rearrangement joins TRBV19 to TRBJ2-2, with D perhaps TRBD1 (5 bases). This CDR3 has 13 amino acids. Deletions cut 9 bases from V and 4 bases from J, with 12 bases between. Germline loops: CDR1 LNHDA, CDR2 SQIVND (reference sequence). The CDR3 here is CASNQGFTGELFF. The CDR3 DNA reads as TGTGCCAGCAATCAGGGATTCACCGGGGAGCTGTTTTTT.

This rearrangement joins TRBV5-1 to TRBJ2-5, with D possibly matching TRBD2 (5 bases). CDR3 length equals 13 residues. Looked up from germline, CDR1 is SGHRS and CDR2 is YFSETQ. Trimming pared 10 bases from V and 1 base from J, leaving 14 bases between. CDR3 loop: CAGTGGTQETQYF. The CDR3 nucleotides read TGCGCCGGAACTGGAGGAACCCAAGAGACCCAGTACTTC.

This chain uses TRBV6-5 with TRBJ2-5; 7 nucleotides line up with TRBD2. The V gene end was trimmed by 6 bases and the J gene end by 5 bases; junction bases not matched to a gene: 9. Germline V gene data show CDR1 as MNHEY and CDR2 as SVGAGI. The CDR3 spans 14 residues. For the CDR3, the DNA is TGTGCCAGCAGCGGGGGAGGGGCGGGGGAGACCCAGTACTTC. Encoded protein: CASSGGGAGETQYF.

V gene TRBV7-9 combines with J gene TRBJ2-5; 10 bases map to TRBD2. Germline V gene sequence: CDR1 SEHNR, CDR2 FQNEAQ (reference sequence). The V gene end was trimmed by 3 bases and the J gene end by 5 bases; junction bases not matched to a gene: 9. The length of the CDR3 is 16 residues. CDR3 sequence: CASSFRAGGGLETQYF. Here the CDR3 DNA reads TGTGCCAGCAGCTTCAGAGCGGGAGGGGGGTTGGAGACCCAGTACTTC.

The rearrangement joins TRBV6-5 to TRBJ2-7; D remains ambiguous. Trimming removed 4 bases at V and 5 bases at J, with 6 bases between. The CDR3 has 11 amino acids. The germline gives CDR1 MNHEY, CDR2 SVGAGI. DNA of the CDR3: TGTGCCAGCAGTTCCATTGACGAGCAGTACTTC. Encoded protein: CASSSIDEQYF.

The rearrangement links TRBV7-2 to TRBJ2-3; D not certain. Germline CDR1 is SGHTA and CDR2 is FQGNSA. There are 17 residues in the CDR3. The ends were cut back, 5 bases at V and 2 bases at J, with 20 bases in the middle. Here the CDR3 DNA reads TGTGCCAGCAGCCCCTGGAGCAGCCGACCTGACACAGATACGCAGTATTTT. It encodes CASSPWSSRPDTDTQYF.

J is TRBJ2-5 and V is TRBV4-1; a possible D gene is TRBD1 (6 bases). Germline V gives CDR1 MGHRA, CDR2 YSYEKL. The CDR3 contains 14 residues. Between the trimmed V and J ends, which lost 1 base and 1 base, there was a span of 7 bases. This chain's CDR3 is CASSQGTAQETQYF. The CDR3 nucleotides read TGCGCCAGCAGCCAAGGGACAGCCCAAGAGACCCAGTACTTC.

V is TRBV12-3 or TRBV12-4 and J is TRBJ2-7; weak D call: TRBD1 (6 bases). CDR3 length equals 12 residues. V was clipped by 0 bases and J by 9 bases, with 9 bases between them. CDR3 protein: CASSLARTAQYF. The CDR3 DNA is TGTGCCAGCAGTTTAGCTAGGACAGCGCAGTACTTC.

The CDR3 loop is CASSAGQLNTEAFF. CDR3 coding DNA: TGTGCCAGCTCTGCGGGACAGTTGAACACTGAAGCTTTCTTT. V and J are TRBV18 and TRBJ1-1, with TRBD1 matching 7 bases. From germline, CDR1 is KGHSH and CDR2 LQKENI. V dropped 6 bases and J dropped 0; count of bases not matched to a gene: 4. This CDR3 spans 14 amino acids.

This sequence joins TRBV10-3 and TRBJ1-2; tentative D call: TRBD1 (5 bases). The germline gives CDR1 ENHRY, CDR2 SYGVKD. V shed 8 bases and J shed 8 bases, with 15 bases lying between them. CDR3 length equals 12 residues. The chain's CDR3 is CAIGGTTLGYTF. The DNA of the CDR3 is TGTGCCATCGGCGGGACGACTCTAGGCTACACCTTC.

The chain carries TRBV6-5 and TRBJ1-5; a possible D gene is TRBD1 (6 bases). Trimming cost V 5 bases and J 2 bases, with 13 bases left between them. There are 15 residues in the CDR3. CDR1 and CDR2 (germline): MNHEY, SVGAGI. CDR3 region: CASSRAGVGNQPQHF. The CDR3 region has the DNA TGTGCCAGCAGTCGAGCAGGGGTGGGCAATCAGCCCCAGCATTTT.

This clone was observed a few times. CDR3 residues: CAISKEFGNTEAFF. The CDR3 bases are TGTGCCATCAGTAAGGAGTTTGGGAACACTGAAGCTTTCTTT. V usage is TRBV10-3 and J usage is TRBJ1-1; D ambiguous. V was trimmed by 5 bases and J by 1 base, leaving 11 bases between them. CDR3 length: 14 amino acids. Germline assignment: CDR1 ENHRY and CDR2 SYGVKD.

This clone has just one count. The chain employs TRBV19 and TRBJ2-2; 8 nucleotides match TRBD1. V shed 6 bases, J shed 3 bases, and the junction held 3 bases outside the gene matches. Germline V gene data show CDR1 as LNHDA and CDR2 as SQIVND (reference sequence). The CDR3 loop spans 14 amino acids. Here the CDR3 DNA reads TGTGCCAGTAGGCCGGGACAGGACACCGGGGAGCTGTTTTTT. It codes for CASRPGQDTGELFF.

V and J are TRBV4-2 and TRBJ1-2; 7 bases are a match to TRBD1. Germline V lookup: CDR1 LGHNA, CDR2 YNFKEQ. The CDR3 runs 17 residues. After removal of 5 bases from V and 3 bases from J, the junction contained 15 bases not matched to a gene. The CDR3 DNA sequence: TGTGCCAGCAGCTCCCGCGGCGAGGGGGCCCGGTACTATGGCTACACCTTC. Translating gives CASSSRGEGARYYGYTF.